Listed below are T cell receptor beta chains from one sample, sequenced in a study of T-cell memory formation after mild COVID-19. TCRdb used MiXCR to reprocess the 5' RACE reads, holding one entry per CDR3 protein. The table shows roughly 580,000 distinct CDR3 sequences, with more than 15% occurring only once. Sequenced sample: PBMCs or a T cell subset sorted from them (not recorded which). Every receptor here comes from an adult woman who had mild COVID-19 (a few samples of this study predate the infection). Cell type and time point are not known. Each CDR3 is given with its conserved first and last residue. A D gene is named only where the DNA matches it firmly. Expanded clones are given a class, and other clones once, few, many or no size at all.

abundance | j_gene | d_gene | v_gene | len | CDR3aa | CDR3nt
once | TRBJ2-7 | NA | TRBV9 | 13 | CDSSVEQHYEQYF | TGTGACAGCAGCGTAGAGCAGCACTACGAGCAGTACTTC
few | TRBJ2-1 | NA | TRBV10-3 | 15 | CAISSQGKAYNEQFF | TGTGCCATCAGTTCCCAGGGAAAGGCCTACAATGAGCAGTTCTTC
NA | TRBJ2-5 | TRBD1 | TRBV7-7 | 13 | CASSHGQVETQYF | TGTGCCAGCAGCCACGGACAGGTTGAAACCCAGTACTTC
NA | TRBJ2-5 | NA | TRBV29-1 | 13 | CSVVARQGSPQYF | TGCAGCGTTGTCGCGAGGCAGGGGTCTCCACAGTACTTC
NA | TRBJ1-5 | TRBD1 | TRBV20-1 | 16 | CSASSGTVYSNQPQHF | TGCAGTGCTTCATCCGGGACAGTTTATAGCAATCAGCCCCAGCATTTT
NA | TRBJ2-7 | NA | TRBV7-9 | 13 | CASSLVHSYEQYF | TGTGCCAGCAGCTTAGTCCATTCCTACGAGCAGTACTTC
NA | TRBJ2-7 | NA | TRBV5-1 | 12 | CASSYGEDEQYF | TGCGCCAGCAGCTACGGAGAAGACGAGCAGTACTTC
NA | TRBJ2-1 | TRBD2 | TRBV3-1 | 13 | CASSPLAANEQFF | TGTGCCAGCAGTCCTCTAGCGGCTAATGAGCAGTTCTTC
many | TRBJ2-7 | TRBD1 | TRBV27 | 15 | CASSSRDRASYEQYF | TGTGCCAGCAGTTCCCGGGACAGGGCATCCTACGAGCAGTACTTC
many | TRBJ2-4 | TRBD1 | TRBV5-1 | 17 | CASSLGGGTVAKNIQYF | TGCGCCAGCAGCTTGGGAGGTGGGACAGTCGCCAAAAACATTCAGTACTTC
NA | TRBJ2-7 | NA | TRBV4-3 | 14 | CASTPGYPPYEQYF | TGCGCCAGCACCCCAGGCTATCCCCCCTACGAGCAGTACTTC
few | TRBJ2-2 | NA | TRBV5-4 | 15 | CASSRGRGYSGELFF | TGTGCCAGCAGCCGGGGCAGGGGATACTCCGGGGAGCTGTTTTTT
NA | TRBJ2-3 | TRBD2 | TRBV10-3 | 14 | CAIVSGGAEDTQYF | TGTGCCATCGTTAGCGGGGGGGCGGAAGATACGCAGTATTTT
NA | TRBJ2-7 | TRBD1 | TRBV18 | 15 | CASSKLQGAANEQYF | TGTGCCAGCTCAAAACTACAGGGGGCGGCCAACGAGCAGTACTTC
NA | TRBJ2-1 | TRBD2 | TRBV4-1 | 15 | CASSQEGSGRSEQFF | TGCGCCAGCAGCCAAGAAGGAAGCGGGAGATCTGAGCAGTTCTTC